The T cell receptor (beta chain) under discussion was sequenced for a study of glioma-infiltrating T cells after dendritic cell vaccination. Time point: after dendritic cell vaccination, including at tumor progression/relapse. Data came from immunoSEQ multiplex PCR; TCRdb stores just in-frame clones and leaves some out. The sample records around 90,000 clones, approximately 75% being singletons. This sequence originates from a human donor with glioblastoma. The material sequenced was blood, taken after dendritic cell vaccination.

CDR3 sequence reads: CASSQDRNVGNEQFF. DNA of the CDR3: TGTGCCAGCAGCCAGGACAGGAACGTAGGAAATGAGCAGTTCTTC. The rearrangement links TRBV7-7 to TRBJ2-1; 7 bases fit TRBD1. The CDR3 has 15 residues. Germline CDR1 and CDR2: SSHAT and FNYEAQ (reference sequence). With V trimmed by 5 bases and J by 7 bases, 11 bases remained unmatched.